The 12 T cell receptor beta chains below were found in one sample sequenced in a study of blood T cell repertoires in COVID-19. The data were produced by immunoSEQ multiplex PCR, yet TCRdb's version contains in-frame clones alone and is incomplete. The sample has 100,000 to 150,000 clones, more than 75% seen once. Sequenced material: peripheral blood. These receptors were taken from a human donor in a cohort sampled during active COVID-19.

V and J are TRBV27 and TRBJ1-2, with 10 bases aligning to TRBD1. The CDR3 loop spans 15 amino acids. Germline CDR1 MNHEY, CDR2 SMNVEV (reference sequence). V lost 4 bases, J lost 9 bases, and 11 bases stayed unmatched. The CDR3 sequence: CASSSRTGGPRSYTF. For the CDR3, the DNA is TGTGCCAGCAGTTCCAGGACAGGGGGGCCTCGGAGCTACACCTTC.

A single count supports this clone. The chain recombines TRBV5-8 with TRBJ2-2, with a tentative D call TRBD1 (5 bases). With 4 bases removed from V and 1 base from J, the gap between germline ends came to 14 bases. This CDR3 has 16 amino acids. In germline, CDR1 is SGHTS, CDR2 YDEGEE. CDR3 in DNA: TGTGCCAGCAGCCCCAGGGTCCCCAGGAACACCGGGGAGCTGTTTTTT. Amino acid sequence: CASSPRVPRNTGELFF.

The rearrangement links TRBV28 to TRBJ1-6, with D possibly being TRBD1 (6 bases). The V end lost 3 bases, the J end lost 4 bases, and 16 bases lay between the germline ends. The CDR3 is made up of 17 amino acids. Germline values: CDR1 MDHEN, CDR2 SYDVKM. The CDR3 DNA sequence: TGTGCCAGCAGTTTCTCATTGACAGGAGCGTATAATTCACCCCTCCACTTT. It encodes CASSFSLTGAYNSPLHF.

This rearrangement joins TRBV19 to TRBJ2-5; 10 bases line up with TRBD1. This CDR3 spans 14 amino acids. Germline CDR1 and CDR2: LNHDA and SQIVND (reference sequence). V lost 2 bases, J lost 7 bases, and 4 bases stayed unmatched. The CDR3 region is CASSIRGQGRTQYF. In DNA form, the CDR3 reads TGTGCCAGTAGTATAAGGGGACAGGGGAGGACCCAGTACTTC.

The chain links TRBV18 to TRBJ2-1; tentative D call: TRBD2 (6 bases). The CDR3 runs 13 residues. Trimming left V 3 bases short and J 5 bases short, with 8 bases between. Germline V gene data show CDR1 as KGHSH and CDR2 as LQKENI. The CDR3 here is CASSPRENNEQFF. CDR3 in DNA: TGTGCCAGCTCACCTCGGGAGAACAATGAGCAGTTCTTC.

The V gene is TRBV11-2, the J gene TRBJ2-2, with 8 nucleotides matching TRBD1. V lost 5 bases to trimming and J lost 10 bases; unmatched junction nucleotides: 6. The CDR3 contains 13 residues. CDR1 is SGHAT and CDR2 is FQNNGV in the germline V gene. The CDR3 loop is CASSQTQGVELFF. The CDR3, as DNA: TGTGCCAGCAGCCAAACACAGGGGGTGGAGCTGTTTTTT.

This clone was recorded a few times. This CDR3 is CASRRRQGFGYTF. The CDR3 DNA is TGTGCCAGCAGACGAAGACAGGGGTTCGGCTACACCTTC. The rearrangement links TRBV2 to TRBJ1-2; 8 bases line up with TRBD1. The germline V gene has CDR1 SNHLY and CDR2 FYNNEI. Trimming at V came to 6 bases and at J to 8 bases, leaving 8 bases not matched to a gene. The CDR3 contains 13 residues.

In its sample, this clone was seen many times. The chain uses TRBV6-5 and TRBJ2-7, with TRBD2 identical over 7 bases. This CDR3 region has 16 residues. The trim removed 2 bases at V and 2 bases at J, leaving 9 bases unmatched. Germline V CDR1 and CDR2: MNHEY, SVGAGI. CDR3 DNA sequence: TGTGCCAGCAGTTACACACCCGGGACTAACACCTACGAGCAGTACTTC. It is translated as CASSYTPGTNTYEQYF.

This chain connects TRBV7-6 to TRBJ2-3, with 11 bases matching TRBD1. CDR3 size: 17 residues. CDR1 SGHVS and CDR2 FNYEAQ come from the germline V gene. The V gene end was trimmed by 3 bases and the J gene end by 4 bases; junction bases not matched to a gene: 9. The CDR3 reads CASSLERTGGRADTQYF. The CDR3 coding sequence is TGTGCCAGCAGCTTGGAAAGGACAGGGGGCAGGGCAGATACGCAGTATTTT.

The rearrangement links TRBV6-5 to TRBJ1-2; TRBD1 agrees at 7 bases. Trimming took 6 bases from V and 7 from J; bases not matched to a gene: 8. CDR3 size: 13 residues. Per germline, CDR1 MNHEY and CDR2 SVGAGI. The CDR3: CASSWDSLSGYTF. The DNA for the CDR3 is TGTGCCAGCAGCTGGGACAGTTTGAGTGGCTACACCTTC.

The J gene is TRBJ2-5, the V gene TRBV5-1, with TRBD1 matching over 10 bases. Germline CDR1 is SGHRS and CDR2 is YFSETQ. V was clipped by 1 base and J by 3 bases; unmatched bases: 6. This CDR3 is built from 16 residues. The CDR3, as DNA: TGCGCCAGCAGCTTGCGACAGGGGGCTGTCAAAGAGACCCAGTACTTC. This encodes CASSLRQGAVKETQYF.

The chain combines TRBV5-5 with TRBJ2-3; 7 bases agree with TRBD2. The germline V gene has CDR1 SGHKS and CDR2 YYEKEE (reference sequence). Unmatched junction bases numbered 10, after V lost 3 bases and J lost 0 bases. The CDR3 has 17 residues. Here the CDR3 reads CASSSPTSGVSTDTQYF. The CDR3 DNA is TGTGCCAGCAGCTCCCCTACCAGCGGGGTTAGCACAGATACGCAGTATTTT.